The 15 T cell receptor beta chains listed next were all sequenced from one sample in a study of early T cells in non-severe SARS-CoV-2 infection. TCRdb reanalysed the 5' RACE reads using MiXCR and keeps one entry per CDR3 protein. The table lists 53,000 or so distinct CDR3 sequences, 7% to 9% of them singletons. The sequenced sample was whole blood. These receptors all stem from an adult who was a healthcare worker with PCR-confirmed SARS-CoV-2 infection or an uninfected control (not recorded which).

Only a few counts were recorded for this clonotype. CDR3 bases: TGTGCCAGGGGCGTAACAGGGTCGTGGACTGAAGCTTTCTTT. It specifies CARGVTGSWTEAFF. The rearrangement links TRBV21-1 to TRBJ1-1; the table assigns TRBD1, which was not confirmed against the DNA. TRBV21-1 is classified as a pseudogene. The CDR3 runs to 14 residues.

This clonotype has at least ten counts. The chain carries TRBV28 and TRBJ2-1; TRBD2 is a possible D gene (6 bases). CDR1 MDHEN and CDR2 SYDVKM come from the germline V gene. Trimming took off 4 bases at V and 8 bases at J, with 12 bases between the two ends. The CDR3 extends over 13 amino acids. The CDR3: CASSSPLAHEQFF. The CDR3 coding sequence is TGTGCCAGCAGTTCTCCACTAGCCCATGAGCAGTTCTTC.

Of note for this clonotype: One junction end disagrees with the germline gene, perhaps due to a read error. The chain couples TRBV7-2 to TRBJ1-2; 8 nucleotides align to TRBD1. CDR1 is SGHTA, CDR2 FQGNSA, per germline. This CDR3 contains 13 residues. The CDR3 DNA sequence: TGTGCCAGTAGCTTAGGACAGGGAGATGGCTACACCTTC. Amino acid sequence: CASSLGQGDGYTF.

This clonotype was counted many times. The chain uses TRBV28 and TRBJ2-7; 11 bases line up with TRBD2. J gave up 4 bases and V 5 bases, and 7 bases lay outside the gene matches. The length of the CDR3 is 15 residues. CDR1 MDHEN and CDR2 SYDVKM come from the germline V gene. CDR3 coding DNA: TGTGCCAGCAGTAACCCTAGCGGGGGGATTTACGAGCAGTACTTC. The encoded protein is CASSNPSGGIYEQYF.

Regarding this clonotype: At one end, the junction sequence differs from germline, possibly due to a read error. The V call is TRBV11-2, the J call TRBJ2-1, with D perhaps TRBD1 or TRBD2 (5 bases each). The CDR3 has 17 amino acids. The germline V gene has CDR1 SGHAT and CDR2 FQNNGV. This CDR3 is CASSLEGTGLDYNEQCF. The CDR3 DNA sequence: TGTGCCAGCAGCTTAGAAGGAACAGGACTTGACTACAATGAGCAGTGCTTC.

This clonotype was counted many times. The gene calls are TRBV10-1 and TRBJ2-2; either TRBD1 or TRBD2 may fit D (7 bases each). The V gene lost 10 bases and the J gene lost 6 bases, with 15 bases spanning the gap. The CDR3 totals 13 residues. Germline V gene sequence: CDR1 WNHNN, CDR2 SYGVQD (reference sequence). The CDR3 reads CATSGTAAGELFF. The CDR3 region has the DNA TGCGCCACCAGCGGGACAGCGGCCGGGGAGCTGTTTTTT.

This clonotype was found many times. V is TRBV3-1 and J is TRBJ2-4; perhaps TRBD2 as D (6 bases). The length of the CDR3 is 15 residues. Germline V lookup: CDR1 LGHDT, CDR2 YNNKEL (reference sequence). Trimming stripped 1 base from V and 6 bases from J, with 13 bases between. CDR3 region: CASSQGSGSGNIQYF. CDR3 sequence (DNA): TGTGCCAGCAGCCAAGGATCCGGGAGTGGAAACATTCAGTACTTC.

The gene calls are TRBV11-2 and TRBJ2-1; perhaps TRBD2 as D (5 bases). V lost 4 bases and J lost 9, with 13 bases in between. The length of the CDR3 is 13 residues. Germline-derived CDR1 and CDR2 are SGHAT and FQNNGV. The CDR3 reads CASSSLKEVEQFF. As DNA, the CDR3 is TGTGCCAGCAGCTCCCTGAAGGAGGTTGAGCAGTTCTTC.

J is TRBJ2-7 and V is TRBV25-1, with D maybe TRBD1 (5 bases). The V end lost 1 base, the J end lost 2 bases, and 9 bases lay between the germline ends. Germline CDR1 MGHDK, CDR2 SYGVNS. The CDR3 spans 14 residues. The CDR3 sequence: CASSELGRAYEQYF. DNA of the CDR3: TGTGCCAGCAGTGAATTAGGCAGGGCCTACGAGCAGTACTTC.

This clonotype was recorded at least ten times. The chain carries TRBV19 and TRBJ1-5; 7 bases are a match to TRBD1. The V gene's germline CDR1 is LNHDA and CDR2 SQIVND (reference sequence). With 3 bases clipped from V and 4 bases from J, the junction kept 3 bases outside the gene matches. The CDR3 runs 14 residues. In nucleotides, the CDR3 is TGTGCCAGTAGTATGGGGACAGTAAATCAGCCCCAGCATTTT. As protein: CASSMGTVNQPQHF.

This clonotype was counted at least ten times. CDR3 protein: CSARDPRADYEQYF. DNA of the CDR3: TGCAGTGCTAGAGACCCCAGGGCAGACTACGAGCAGTACTTC. V and J are TRBV20-1 and TRBJ2-7; a possible D gene is TRBD1 (5 bases). V lost 0 bases, J lost 3 bases, and 12 bases lay in between. Germline CDR1 reads DFQATT; CDR2 reads SNEGSKA (reference sequence). This CDR3 spans 14 amino acids.

The chain carries TRBV6-1 and TRBJ2-3; TRBD2 matches at 12 bases. The CDR3 consists of 15 residues. The germline CDR1 and CDR2 sequences are MNHNS and SASEGT. After removal of 7 bases from V and 4 bases from J, the junction contained 6 bases not matched to a gene. The CDR3 DNA reads as TGTGCCAGCACACCACTAGCGGGGGGACCAGATACGCAGTATTTT. This gives the protein CASTPLAGGPDTQYF.

The chain joins TRBV4-3 to TRBJ2-3; D is unresolved. CDR1 is LGHNA, CDR2 YSLEER, per germline. This CDR3 is 13 amino acids long. The V and J ends lost 0 bases and 4 bases respectively, with 5 bases between them. The CDR3 is CASSQDIADTQYF. The DNA of the CDR3 is TGCGCCAGCAGCCAAGACATAGCAGATACGCAGTATTTT.

The chain is built from TRBV6-1 and TRBJ1-1, with 9 bases aligning to TRBD1. Germline V gene sequence: CDR1 MNHNS, CDR2 SASEGT. With V trimmed by 0 bases and J by 4 bases, 3 bases remained unmatched. The CDR3 loop spans 15 amino acids. CDR3 in amino acids: CASSEAMDRGTEAFF. The DNA of the CDR3 is TGTGCCAGCAGTGAAGCAATGGACAGGGGCACTGAAGCTTTCTTT.

By share, this clonotype counts as medium-sized (0.01 to 0.1%). The chain joins TRBV29-1 to TRBJ1-2; D call uncertain. V was pared by 1 base and J by 4 bases, with 7 bases between. CDR1 and CDR2 (germline): SQVTM, ANQGSEA. There are 12 residues in the CDR3. The CDR3 sequence: CSVEAGPYGYTF. DNA for the CDR3: TGCAGCGTTGAAGCAGGCCCCTATGGCTACACCTTC.